The present TCR beta chain was sequenced within a study of glioma-infiltrating T cells after dendritic cell vaccination. Sequencing used immunoSEQ multiplex PCR; TCRdb keeps in-frame clones, though not all of them. In the table there are more than 75,000 clones, around 83% of which are singletons. The CDR3 is 14 residues long. The J segment lost 4 bases and the V segment lost 2 bases, leaving 4 bases of the junction unmatched. The time point here: after dendritic cell vaccination, including at tumor progression/relapse. This receptor was obtained from a human donor with glioblastoma. The sample in question was blood, obtained after dendritic cell vaccination. The chain links TRBV5-3 to TRBJ2-5; TRBD1 agrees at 8 bases. TRBV5-3 is given ORF status, its function remaining uncertain. CDR3 residues: CARSLGTGTETQYF. The CDR3 DNA is TGTGCCAGAAGCTTAGGGACAGGTACAGAGACCCAGTACTTC.